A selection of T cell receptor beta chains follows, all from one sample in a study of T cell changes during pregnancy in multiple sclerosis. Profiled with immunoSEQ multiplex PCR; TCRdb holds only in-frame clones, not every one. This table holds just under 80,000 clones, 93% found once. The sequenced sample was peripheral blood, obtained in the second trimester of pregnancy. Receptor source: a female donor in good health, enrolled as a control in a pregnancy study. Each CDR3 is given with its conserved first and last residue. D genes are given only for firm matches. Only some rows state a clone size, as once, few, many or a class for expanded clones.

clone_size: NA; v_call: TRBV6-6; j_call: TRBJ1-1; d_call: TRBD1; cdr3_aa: CASTETGVVTEAFF; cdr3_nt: TGTGCCAGCACAGAAACAGGGGTGGTCACTGAAGCTTTCTTT
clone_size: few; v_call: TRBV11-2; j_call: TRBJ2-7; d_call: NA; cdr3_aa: CASSLVIGGAGSGEQYF; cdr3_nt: TGTGCCAGCAGCTTAGTCATCGGGGGTGCGGGGTCAGGCGAGCAGTACTTC
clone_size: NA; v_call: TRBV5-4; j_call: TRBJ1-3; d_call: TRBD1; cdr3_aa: CASSHSQQGARGNTIYF; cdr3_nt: TGTGCCAGCAGCCACTCTCAACAGGGGGCGAGGGGAAACACCATATATTTT
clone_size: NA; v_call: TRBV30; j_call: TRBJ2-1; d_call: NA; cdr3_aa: CAWSVRSASEQFF; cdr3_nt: TGTGCCTGGAGTGTACGATCGGCTAGCGAGCAGTTCTTC
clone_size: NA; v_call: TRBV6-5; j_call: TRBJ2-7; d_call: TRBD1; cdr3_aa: CASSYSTGTYEQYF; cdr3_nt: TGTGCCAGCAGTTACTCGACAGGGACCTACGAGCAGTACTTC
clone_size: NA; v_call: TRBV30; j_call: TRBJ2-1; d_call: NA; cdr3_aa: CAWSGEYNEQFF; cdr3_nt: TGTGCCTGGAGCGGGGAATACAATGAGCAGTTCTTC
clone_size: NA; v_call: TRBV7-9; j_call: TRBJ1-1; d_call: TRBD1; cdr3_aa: CASSRDRTEAFF; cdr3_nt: TGTGCCAGCAGCCGGGACAGGACTGAAGCTTTCTTT
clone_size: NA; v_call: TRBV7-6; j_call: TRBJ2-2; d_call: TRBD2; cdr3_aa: CASSLAGTSVTGELFF; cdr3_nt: TGTGCCAGCAGCTTAGCTGGGACTAGCGTAACCGGGGAGCTGTTTTTT
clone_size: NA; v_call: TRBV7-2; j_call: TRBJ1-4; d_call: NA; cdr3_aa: CASSPRGEKLFF; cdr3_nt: TGTGCCAGCAGCCCTCGGGGGGAAAAACTGTTTTTT
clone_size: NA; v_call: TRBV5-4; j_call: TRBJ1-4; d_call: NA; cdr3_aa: CASSARHHNEKLFF; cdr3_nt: TGTGCCAGCAGCGCACGACATCACAATGAAAAACTGTTTTTT
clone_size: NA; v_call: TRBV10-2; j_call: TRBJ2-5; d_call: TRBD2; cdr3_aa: CASRAGTSGGAWETQYF; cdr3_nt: TGCGCCAGCAGGGCCGGGACTAGCGGGGGGGCCTGGGAGACCCAGTACTTC
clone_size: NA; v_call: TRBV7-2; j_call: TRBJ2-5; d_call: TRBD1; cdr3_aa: CASSQTPGQGLGGGTQYF; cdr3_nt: TGTGCCAGCAGCCAGACCCCGGGACAGGGTCTCGGTGGGGGTACCCAGTACTTC
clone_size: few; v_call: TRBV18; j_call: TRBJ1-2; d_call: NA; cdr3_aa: CASSSEGSRISDGYTF; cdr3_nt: TGTGCCAGCTCATCAGAGGGCTCACGGATTTCGGATGGCTACACCTTC
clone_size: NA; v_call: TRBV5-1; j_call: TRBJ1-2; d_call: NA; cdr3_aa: CASSLVGSNYGYTF; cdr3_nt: TGCGCCAGCAGCTTGGTGGGCTCTAACTATGGCTACACCTTC
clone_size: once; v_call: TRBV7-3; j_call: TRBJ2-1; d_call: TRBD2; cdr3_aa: CASSLAGTSGGEQFF; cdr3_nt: TGTGCCAGCAGCTTAGCCGGGACTAGCGGGGGGGAGCAGTTCTTC
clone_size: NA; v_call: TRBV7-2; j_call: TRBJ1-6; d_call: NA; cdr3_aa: CASSRGENSPLHF; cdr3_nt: TGTGCCAGCAGCCGGGGGGAGAATTCACCCCTCCACTTT
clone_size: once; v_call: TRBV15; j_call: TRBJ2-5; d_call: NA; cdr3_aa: CATSRDLYQETQYF; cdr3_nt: TGTGCCACCAGCAGAGACCTGTACCAAGAGACCCAGTACTTC
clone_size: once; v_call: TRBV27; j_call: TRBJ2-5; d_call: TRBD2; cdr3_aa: CASSLLGGGAGETQYF; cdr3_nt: TGTGCCAGCAGTTTATTGGGCGGGGGGGCCGGAGAGACCCAGTACTTC